This T cell receptor beta chain was recovered during a study of CD8 T cells in ankylosing spondylitis. Study findings and constraints: Typical of ankylosing spondylitis blood, it appeared, was a TCR beta motif of under 10 highly homologous variants.

This clonotype was picked up many times. Its target is unknown. Quantitative 5'-RACE with molecular barcodes was used to make the TCR beta libraries. A single record per CDR3 protein comes from TCRdb applying MiXCR to the 5' RACE reads. The sample has 30,000 to 45,000 distinct CDR3 sequences, approximately 10% seen once. Sequencing was performed on synovial fluid, either unsorted or a sorted T cell fraction (not recorded which). This clonotype was sampled from a male donor with ankylosing spondylitis.

CDR3 in DNA: TGTGCCAGCAGCCCCCGGGGGCCGAACACCGGGGAGCTGTTTTTT. Translating gives CASSPRGPNTGELFF. The chain couples TRBV3-1 to TRBJ2-2; tentatively, D is TRBD1 or TRBD2 (6 bases each). Trimming took off 4 bases at V and 0 bases at J, with 9 bases between the two ends. The CDR3 runs to 15 residues. Germline V gives CDR1 LGHDT, CDR2 YNNKEL (reference sequence).